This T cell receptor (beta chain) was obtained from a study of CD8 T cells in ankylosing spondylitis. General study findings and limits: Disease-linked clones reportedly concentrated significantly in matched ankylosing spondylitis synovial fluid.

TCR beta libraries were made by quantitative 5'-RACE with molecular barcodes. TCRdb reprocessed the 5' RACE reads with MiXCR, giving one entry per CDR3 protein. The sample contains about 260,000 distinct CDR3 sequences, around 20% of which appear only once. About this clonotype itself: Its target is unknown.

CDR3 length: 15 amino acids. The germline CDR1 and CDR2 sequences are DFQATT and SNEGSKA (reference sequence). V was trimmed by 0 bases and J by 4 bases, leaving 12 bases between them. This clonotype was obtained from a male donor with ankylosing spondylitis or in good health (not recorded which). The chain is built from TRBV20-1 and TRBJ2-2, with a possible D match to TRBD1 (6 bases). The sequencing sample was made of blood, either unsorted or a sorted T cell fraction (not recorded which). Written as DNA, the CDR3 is TGCAGTGCTAGAGATTTTAGGACAGTCACCGGGGAGCTGTTTTTT. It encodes CSARDFRTVTGELFF.